The 6 T cell receptor beta chains below come from one sample, sequenced in a study of T cell changes during pregnancy in multiple sclerosis. Method: immunoSEQ multiplex PCR; TCRdb's copy keeps in-frame clones and lacks some. The data contain more than 85,000 clones, around 93% of them singletons. Sequenced here: peripheral blood, sampled before pregnancy. The receptors originated from a female donor with multiple sclerosis, enrolled in a pregnancy study.

The chain couples TRBV5-4 to TRBJ2-3, with a weak D call TRBD2 (5 bases). The germline V gene has CDR1 SGHNT and CDR2 YYREEE (reference sequence). The CDR3 consists of 15 residues. V was shortened by 5 bases and J by 0 bases, with 13 bases between the two germline ends. CDR3 region: CASRLSGTSTDTQYF. The DNA of the CDR3 is TGTGCCAGCAGGTTGAGCGGAACTAGCACAGATACGCAGTATTTT.

The chain recombines TRBV13 with TRBJ2-7; D is perhaps TRBD2 (5 bases). Trimming removed 1 base at V and 5 bases at J, with 6 bases between. The CDR3 covers 12 residues. From germline, CDR1 is PRHDT and CDR2 FYEKMQ (reference sequence). CDR3 loop: CASSLAGNEQYF. The DNA of the CDR3 is TGTGCCAGCAGCTTAGCGGGAAACGAGCAGTACTTC.

The CDR3 spells CASSFQGRITGELFF. The CDR3 region has the DNA TGTGCCAGCAGCTTCCAGGGGCGGATCACCGGGGAGCTGTTTTTT. This chain connects TRBV7-6 to TRBJ2-2, with TRBD1 as a possible D gene (6 bases). This CDR3 comprises 15 residues. Looked up from germline, CDR1 is SGHVS and CDR2 is FNYEAQ. The ends were cut back, 3 bases at V and 4 bases at J, with 12 bases in the middle.

This sequence joins TRBV5-1 and TRBJ2-3, with 9 bases identical to TRBD1. Looked up from germline, CDR1 is SGHRS and CDR2 is YFSETQ. V was clipped by 5 bases and J by 3 bases; unmatched bases: 10. The CDR3 runs to 16 residues. As DNA, the CDR3 is TGCGCCAGCAGACATGGGACAGGGAGTCCGACAGATACGCAGTATTTT. Encoded protein: CASRHGTGSPTDTQYF.

The genes are TRBV5-5 and TRBJ1-1; 11 nucleotides agree with TRBD1. The CDR3 totals 15 residues. The ends lost 4 bases at V and 3 bases at J; junction bases unmatched: 5. The V gene's germline CDR1 is SGHKS and CDR2 YYEKEE (reference sequence). The CDR3 loop reads CASSVGQGGYTEAFF. The CDR3 nucleotides are TGTGCCAGCAGCGTGGGACAGGGGGGATACACTGAAGCTTTCTTT.

The CDR3 region has the DNA TGTGCCAGCAGTTACTGGACAAATACAGATACGCAGTATTTT. Encoded protein: CASSYWTNTDTQYF. The genes are TRBV27 and TRBJ2-3, with a weak D call TRBD1 (5 bases). CDR1 MNHEY and CDR2 SMNVEV come from the germline V gene (reference sequence). Trimming took off 4 bases at V and 3 bases at J, with 11 bases between the two ends. The CDR3 is 14 residues long.